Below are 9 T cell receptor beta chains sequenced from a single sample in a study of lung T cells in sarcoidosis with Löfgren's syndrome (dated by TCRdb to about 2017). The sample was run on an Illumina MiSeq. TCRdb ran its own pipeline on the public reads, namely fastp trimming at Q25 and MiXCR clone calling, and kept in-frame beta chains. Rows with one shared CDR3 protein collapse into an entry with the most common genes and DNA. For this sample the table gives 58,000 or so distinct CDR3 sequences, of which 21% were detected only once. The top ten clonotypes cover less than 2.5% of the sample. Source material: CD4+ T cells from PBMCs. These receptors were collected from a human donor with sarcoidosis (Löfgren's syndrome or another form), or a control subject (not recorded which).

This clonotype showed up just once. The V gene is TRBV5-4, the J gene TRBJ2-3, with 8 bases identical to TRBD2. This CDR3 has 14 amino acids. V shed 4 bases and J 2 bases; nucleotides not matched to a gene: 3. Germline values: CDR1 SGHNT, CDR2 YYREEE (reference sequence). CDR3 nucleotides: TGTGCCAGCAGCCTCGGGGGGGCCACAGATACGCAGTATTTT. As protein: CASSLGGATDTQYF.

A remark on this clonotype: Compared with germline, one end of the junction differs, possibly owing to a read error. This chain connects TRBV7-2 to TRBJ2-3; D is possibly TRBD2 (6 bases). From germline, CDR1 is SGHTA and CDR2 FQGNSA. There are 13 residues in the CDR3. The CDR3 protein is CAGRTTSTDTQYF. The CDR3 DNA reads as TGTGCCGGCAGAACCACTAGCACTGATACGCAGTATTTT.

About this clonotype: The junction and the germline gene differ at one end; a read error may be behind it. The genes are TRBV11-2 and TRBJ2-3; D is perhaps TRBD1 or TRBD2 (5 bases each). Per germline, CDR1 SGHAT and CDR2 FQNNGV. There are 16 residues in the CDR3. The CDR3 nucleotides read TGTGCCAGCAGCTTCTCTTTCGCAGCGGACACAGATATGCAGTATTTT. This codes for CASSFSFAADTDMQYF.

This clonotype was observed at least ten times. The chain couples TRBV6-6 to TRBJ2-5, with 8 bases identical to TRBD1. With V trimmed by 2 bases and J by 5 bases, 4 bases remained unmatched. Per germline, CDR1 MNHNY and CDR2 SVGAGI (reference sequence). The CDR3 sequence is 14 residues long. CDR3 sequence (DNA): TGTGCCAGCAGTTACACAGGGGGTGGCGAGACCCAGTACTTC. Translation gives CASSYTGGGETQYF.

Written as DNA, the CDR3 is TGTGCCAGCTCACCACGGCTAGCGGGACAAGAGACCCAGTACTTC. Its protein product is CASSPRLAGQETQYF. The chain joins TRBV18 to TRBJ2-5; TRBD2 aligns across 9 bases. Germline V gene lookup returns CDR1 KGHSH and CDR2 LQKENI. The CDR3 has 15 residues. J lost 2 bases, V lost 1 base, and 2 bases had no gene match. Complete variable domain (other parts from reference TRBV18 and TRBJ2-5): NAGVMQNPRHLVRRRGQEARLRCSPMKGHSHVYWYRQLPEEGLKFMVYLQKENIIDESGMPKERFSAEFPKEGPSILRIQQVVRGDSAAYFCASSPRLAGQETQYFGPGTRLLVL.

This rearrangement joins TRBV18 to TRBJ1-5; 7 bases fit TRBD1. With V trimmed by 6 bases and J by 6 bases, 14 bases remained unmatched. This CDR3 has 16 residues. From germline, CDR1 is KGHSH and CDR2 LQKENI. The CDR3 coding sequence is TGTGCCAGCTCTGAAATGGGGACAGAGGGCACTCAGCCCCAGCATTTT. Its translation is CASSEMGTEGTQPQHF.

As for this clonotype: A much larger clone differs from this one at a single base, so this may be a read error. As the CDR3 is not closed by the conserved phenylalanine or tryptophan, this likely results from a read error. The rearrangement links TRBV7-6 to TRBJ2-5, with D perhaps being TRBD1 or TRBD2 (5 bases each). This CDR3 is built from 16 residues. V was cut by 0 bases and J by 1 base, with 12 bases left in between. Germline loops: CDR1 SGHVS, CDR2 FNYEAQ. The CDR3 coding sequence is TGTGCCAGCAGCTTAGCCTTGGGGGTTTCCCAAGAGACCCAGTACTTG. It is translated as CASSLALGVSQETQYL.

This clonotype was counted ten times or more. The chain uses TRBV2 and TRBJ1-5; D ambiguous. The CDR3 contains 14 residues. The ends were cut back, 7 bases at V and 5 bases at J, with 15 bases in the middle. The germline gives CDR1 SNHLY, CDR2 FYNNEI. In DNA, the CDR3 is TGTGCCAGCACCCAGAAGGACCGTGATCAGCCCCAGCATTTT. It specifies CASTQKDRDQPQHF.

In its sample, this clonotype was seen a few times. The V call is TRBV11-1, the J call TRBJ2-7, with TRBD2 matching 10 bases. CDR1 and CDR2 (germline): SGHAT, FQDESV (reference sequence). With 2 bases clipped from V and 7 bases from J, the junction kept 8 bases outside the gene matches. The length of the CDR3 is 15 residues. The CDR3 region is CASSLTLAGDDEQYF. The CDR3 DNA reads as TGTGCCAGCAGCTTAACCCTAGCGGGAGATGATGAGCAGTACTTC.